Listed here are 9 T cell receptor beta chains from one sample, sequenced in a study of beta chain features in type 1 diabetes. Expressed TCRB transcripts were sequenced because the isolated RNA had all been reverse transcribed beforehand. Sequencing used immunoSEQ multiplex PCR; TCRdb keeps in-frame clones, though not all of them. The table shows a few hundred thousand clones, with approximately 16% occurring only once. The source material was naive CD4+ T cells from blood. These TCRs come from a woman aged 18-29 years in good health.

This clone was observed a handful of times. The rearrangement joins TRBV7-6 to TRBJ1-1, with no clear D. Germline-derived CDR1 and CDR2 are SGHVS and FNYEAQ. The germline V and J ends were trimmed by 2 bases and 1 base, with 8 bases remaining between them. The CDR3 is made up of 14 amino acids. CDR3 protein: CASSLPTENTEAFF. CDR3 nucleotides: TGTGCCAGCAGCTTACCGACTGAGAACACTGAAGCTTTCTTT.

V is TRBV6-5 and J is TRBJ1-1; 7 positions match TRBD1. J was trimmed by 7 bases and V by 6 bases; bases with no gene match: 8. CDR3 length: 13 amino acids. The germline CDR1 and CDR2 sequences are MNHEY and SVGAGI. CDR3 nucleotides: TGTGCCAGCAGCAGTGACAGGGTCGGTGAAGCTTTCTTT. Its translation is CASSSDRVGEAFF.

This clone was seen a few times. The rearrangement joins TRBV29-1 to TRBJ2-5; TRBD2 matches at 13 bases. Germline CDR1 is SQVTM and CDR2 is ANQGSEA. The CDR3 is 16 residues long. The ends lost 4 bases at V and 2 bases at J; junction bases unmatched: 7. The CDR3 bases are TGCAGCGTTGTCACCGGGACTAGCGGGATTCAAGAGACCCAGTACTTC. Translating it yields CSVVTGTSGIQETQYF.

This clone was recorded a few times. The rearrangement uses TRBV2 and TRBJ1-2; D perhaps matches TRBD1 (5 bases). V dropped 4 bases and J dropped 13 bases, with 19 bases sitting between them. The CDR3 is made up of 13 amino acids. The germline V gene encodes CDR1 SNHLY and CDR2 FYNNEI. The CDR3 bases are TGTGCCAGCAGTGTAGGGCAGGGTCCCCTCCCCACCTTC. This gives the protein CASSVGQGPLPTF.

The chain couples TRBV10-3 to TRBJ2-2; 8 nucleotides agree with TRBD2. The CDR3 is 17 amino acids. J gave up 5 bases and V 0 bases, and 8 bases lay outside the gene matches. Germline CDR1 and CDR2: ENHRY and SYGVKD. CDR3 nucleotide sequence: TGTGCCATCAGTGAGTCGAAGTCGGCTAGCGGGACCGGGGAGCTGTTTTTT. This codes for CAISESKSASGTGELFF.

The chain combines TRBV28 with TRBJ1-5; 7 nucleotides match TRBD1. CDR1 is MDHEN and CDR2 is SYDVKM in the germline V gene. V dropped 7 bases and J dropped 5; count of bases not matched to a gene: 11. CDR3 length: 15 amino acids. The CDR3, as DNA: TGTGCCAGCAAATTAGACAGGGTCCTCTATCAGCCCCAGCATTTT. Its translation is CASKLDRVLYQPQHF.

This chain links TRBV19 with TRBJ2-6; a possible D gene is TRBD1 (7 bases). The CDR3 runs 16 residues. The ends were cut back, 5 bases at V and 1 base at J, with 12 bases in the middle. Germline-derived CDR1 and CDR2 are LNHDA and SQIVND (reference sequence). The chain's CDR3 is CASSWQGGSGANVLTF. In DNA form, the CDR3 reads TGTGCCAGTAGTTGGCAGGGGGGTTCTGGGGCCAACGTCCTGACTTTC.

In its sample, this clone was seen a few times. For the CDR3, the DNA is TGTGCCTGCGGAAGGGAGACCCAGTACTTC. Its protein product is CACGRETQYF. The chain is built from TRBV28 and TRBJ2-5; D call uncertain. V was shortened by 11 bases and J by 5 bases, with 9 bases between the two germline ends. Per the germline V gene, CDR1 is MDHEN and CDR2 is SYDVKM. The length of the CDR3 is 10 residues.

This clone was found a few times. The chain joins TRBV29-1 to TRBJ2-5; D possibly corresponds to TRBD2 (6 bases). The CDR3 covers 13 residues. V shed 3 bases and J shed 4 bases, with 12 bases lying between them. The germline CDR1 and CDR2 sequences are SQVTM and ANQGSEA. The CDR3 here is CSVDGGVRETQYF. The CDR3 nucleotides read TGCAGCGTTGACGGCGGGGTTCGAGAGACCCAGTACTTC. The variable domain in full, completed from reference TRBV29-1 and TRBJ2-5, reads SAVISQKPSRDICQRGTSLTIQCQVDSQVTMMFWYRQQPGQSLTLIATANQGSEATYESGFVIDKFPISRPNLTFSTLTVSNMSPEDSSIYLCSVDGGVRETQYFGPGTRLLVL.